The 22 T cell receptor beta chains given below trace back to one sample, sequenced in a study of shared clonotypes between healthy human individuals. Only in-frame clones appear in the TCRdb table, and some are missing; sequencing was by immunoSEQ multiplex PCR. The sample has hundreds of thousands of clones, less than 96% seen once; the top ten hold 0.05% to 0.07%. The material sequenced was naive CD4+ T cells sorted from blood. Subset denoted: CD45RA+ positively selected. The receptors here all came from a woman in her 30s in good health.

This clone was observed once. The chain recombines TRBV7-6 with TRBJ1-3; D ambiguous. Trimming took off 4 bases at V and 1 base at J, with 14 bases between the two ends. The CDR3 sequence is 16 residues long. Per the germline V gene, CDR1 is SGHVS and CDR2 is FNYEAQ. In nucleotides, the CDR3 is TGTGCCAGCAGCTCCGGCCGCGGGGTTTCTGGAAACACCATATATTTT. The encoded protein is CASSSGRGVSGNTIYF.

The chain recombines TRBV4-1 with TRBJ2-1; 7 bases are shared with TRBD2. Trimming took 4 bases from V and 7 from J; bases not matched to a gene: 13. Germline V CDR1 and CDR2: MGHRA, YSYEKL. The CDR3 totals 16 residues. The CDR3 DNA reads TGCGCCAGCAGCCCAGTGGGGCTAGCGGCGGGAAATGAGCAGTTCTTC. It yields the protein CASSPVGLAAGNEQFF.

In this sample, this clone turned up once. The genes are TRBV5-1 and TRBJ1-1; weak D call: TRBD1 (6 bases). The germline V and J ends were trimmed by 4 bases and 4 bases, with 11 bases remaining between them. The germline V gene has CDR1 SGHRS and CDR2 YFSETQ. The CDR3 extends over 13 amino acids. The DNA of the CDR3 is TGCGCCAGCAGCCGGGACACTTCCACTGAAGCTTTCTTT. It yields the protein CASSRDTSTEAFF.

The gene calls are TRBV7-9 and TRBJ2-7; either TRBD1 or TRBD2 may fit D (5 bases each). The CDR3 spans 17 residues. CDR1 and CDR2 (germline): SEHNR, FQNEAQ (reference sequence). V dropped 3 bases and J dropped 3 bases, with 21 bases sitting between them. This CDR3 reads CASSFGLTGPAGYEQYF. The CDR3 DNA sequence: TGTGCCAGCAGCTTTGGCTTAACGGGGCCTGCGGGCTACGAGCAGTACTTC.

V is TRBV7-2 and J is TRBJ2-2; TRBD1 aligns across 8 bases. The CDR3 runs to 15 residues. Germline assignment: CDR1 SGHTA and CDR2 FQGNSA. Losses at the gene ends were 4 bases for V and 5 bases for J; bases not matched to a gene: 6. CDR3 amino acids: CASSSHTGGTGELFF. CDR3 in DNA: TGTGCCAGCAGCTCCCACACAGGGGGAACCGGGGAGCTGTTTTTT.

The V call is TRBV11-2, the J call TRBJ2-7; 7 bases are a match to TRBD1. The J segment lost 3 bases and the V segment lost 5 bases, leaving 19 bases of the junction unmatched. The CDR3 is made up of 18 amino acids. Germline CDR1 SGHAT, CDR2 FQNNGV. Here the CDR3 DNA reads TGTGCCAGCAGCCTAGTCCCGGGCAGGTCGGGACAGAGCTACGAGCAGTACTTC. It yields the protein CASSLVPGRSGQSYEQYF.

The V gene is TRBV2, the J gene TRBJ1-6, with D possibly TRBD1 on 5 matching bases. The germline CDR1 and CDR2 sequences are SNHLY and FYNNEI. Trimming pared 6 bases from V and 6 bases from J, leaving 9 bases between. The CDR3 is 13 amino acids. For the CDR3, the DNA is TGTGCCAGCAGGACGGGGGGTAATTCACCCCTCCACTTT. Its protein is CASRTGGNSPLHF.

The chain couples TRBV11-2 to TRBJ2-7, with 12 positions matching TRBD1. Germline loops: CDR1 SGHAT, CDR2 FQNNGV. The CDR3 extends over 17 amino acids. The V gene end was trimmed by 6 bases and the J gene end by 6 bases; junction bases not matched to a gene: 15. The CDR3 region has the DNA TGTGCCAGCAGACCCATCCCGGGACAGGGGGCGTTATTCGAGCAGTACTTC. It encodes CASRPIPGQGALFEQYF.

J is TRBJ1-1 and V is TRBV28; 8 bases agree with TRBD1. The germline gives CDR1 MDHEN, CDR2 SYDVKM. J was trimmed by 2 bases and V by 8 bases; bases with no gene match: 4. This CDR3 is built from 13 residues. The CDR3 nucleotides are TGTGCCAGCGAGACAGGGGAAAACACTGAAGCTTTCTTT. Translating gives CASETGENTEAFF. Full variable domain (outside the CDR3, taken from reference TRBV28 and TRBJ1-1): DVKVTQSSRYLVKRTGEKVFLECVQDMDHENMFWYRQDPGLGLRLIYFSYDVKMKEKGDIPEGYSVSREKKERFSLILESASTNQTSMYLCASETGENTEAFFGQGTRLTVV.

The V gene is TRBV5-4, the J gene TRBJ1-4; D gene uncertain. The CDR3 is 13 residues long. Germline V gives CDR1 SGHNT, CDR2 YYREEE (reference sequence). V lost 2 bases and J 8 bases, leaving 10 bases between the germline ends. The DNA for the CDR3 is TGTGCCAGCAGCTTCGGGATTCAAGAAAAACTGTTTTTT. Amino acids: CASSFGIQEKLFF.

This clone was seen once. Other nucleotide sequences from this sample produce the same CDR3. V usage is TRBV5-1 and J usage is TRBJ2-2, with D unclear. The CDR3 sequence is 13 residues long. The V gene's germline CDR1 is SGHRS and CDR2 YFSETQ. The V end was cut by 2 bases, the J end by 3 bases, with 5 bases between. The CDR3 DNA follows: TGCGCCAGCAGCTTCACTGACACCGGGGAGCTGTTTTTT. Translating gives CASSFTDTGELFF.

V usage is TRBV6-1 and J usage is TRBJ1-2, with D unclear. With 0 bases removed from V and 5 bases from J, the gap between germline ends came to 7 bases. Germline loops: CDR1 MNHNS, CDR2 SASEGT. The CDR3 covers 13 residues. CDR3 residues: CASSEATAYGYTF. In DNA, the CDR3 is TGTGCCAGCAGTGAAGCTACGGCGTATGGCTACACCTTC.

This sequence joins TRBV6-6 and TRBJ2-7; possibly TRBD1 for D (5 bases). CDR1 is MNHNY and CDR2 is SVGAGI in the germline V gene (reference sequence). Trimming stripped 2 bases from V and 2 bases from J, with 7 bases between. This CDR3 is built from 13 residues. CDR3 sequence: CASSYRGAYEQYF. The CDR3, as DNA: TGTGCCAGCAGTTACAGGGGCGCCTACGAGCAGTACTTC.

The DNA for the CDR3 is TGCAGCGTTGAGGACTTCCCCGAGACCCAGTACTTC. It encodes CSVEDFPETQYF. The V and J genes are TRBV29-1 and TRBJ2-5, with D possibly being TRBD2 (5 bases). V was cut by 3 bases and J by 5 bases, with 10 bases left in between. CDR3 size: 12 residues. Germline values: CDR1 SQVTM, CDR2 ANQGSEA. Based on the CDR3 plus reference TRBV29-1 and TRBJ2-5, the full variable domain is SAVISQKPSRDICQRGTSLTIQCQVDSQVTMMFWYRQQPGQSLTLIATANQGSEATYESGFVIDKFPISRPNLTFSTLTVSNMSPEDSSIYLCSVEDFPETQYFGPGTRLLVL.

The chain has TRBV5-1 and TRBJ2-5; D ambiguous. V was trimmed by 2 bases and J by 2 bases, leaving 16 bases between them. The CDR3 consists of 16 residues. CDR1 and CDR2 from the germline V gene are SGHRS and YFSETQ. The CDR3 reads CASSLQIFGKQETQYF. CDR3 in DNA: TGCGCCAGCAGCTTACAAATCTTTGGAAAACAAGAGACCCAGTACTTC.

V gene TRBV7-9 combines with J gene TRBJ2-5, with TRBD1 matching 8 bases. The tail of the sequence fits TRBJ2-7 better, so the J call may be wrong. The CDR3 consists of 15 residues. In germline, CDR1 is SEHNR, CDR2 FQNEAQ (reference sequence). CDR3 sequence (DNA): TGTGCCAGCAGCCAACCGGGACAGGTTGCCTACGAGCAGTACTTC. Encoded protein: CASSQPGQVAYEQYF.

The chain employs TRBV5-3 and TRBJ1-5; 7 bases agree with TRBD1. TRBV5-3 is annotated as an ORF whose role is uncertain. Unmatched junction bases numbered 15, after V lost 4 bases and J lost 5 bases. The CDR3 spans 17 residues. This chain's CDR3 is CARSPLQGRTGHQPQHF. The CDR3 nucleotides read TGTGCCAGAAGCCCTCTACAGGGGCGGACGGGCCATCAGCCCCAGCATTTT.

This clone occurred once. The V call is TRBV19, the J call TRBJ2-7, with 8 bases that match TRBD1. V lost 4 bases and J lost 7; bases outside the gene matches: 6. Germline V gene data show CDR1 as LNHDA and CDR2 as SQIVND (reference sequence). The CDR3 covers 13 residues. The CDR3 reads CASSNVRGREQYF. CDR3 coding DNA: TGTGCCAGTAGTAACGTCAGGGGGCGAGAGCAGTACTTC.

The V gene is TRBV5-1, the J gene TRBJ2-2, with 14 bases identical to TRBD2. The CDR3 spans 17 residues. Trimming removed 4 bases from V and 4 bases from J; junction bases left unmatched: 6. Per germline, CDR1 SGHRS and CDR2 YFSETQ. Here the CDR3 DNA reads TGCGCCAGCAGCAAGACTAGCGGGAGGGCCGGCACCGGGGAGCTGTTTTTT. Its translation is CASSKTSGRAGTGELFF.

The chain uses TRBV21-1 and TRBJ2-7. TRBV21-1 is marked as a pseudogene. The CDR3 totals 11 residues. The DNA of the CDR3 is TGTGCCAGCATCATACCCTACGAGCAGTACTTC. Translated: CASIIPYEQYF.

The chain combines TRBV7-2 with TRBJ2-1, with 7 bases aligning to TRBD2. Germline loops: CDR1 SGHTA, CDR2 FQGNSA. The J segment lost 4 bases and the V segment lost 7 bases, leaving 7 bases of the junction unmatched. This CDR3 spans 14 amino acids. The DNA for the CDR3 is TGTGCCAGCACCCCTGGGGGGGGATACAATGAGCAGTTCTTC. Residues: CASTPGGGYNEQFF. Based on the CDR3 plus reference TRBV7-2 and TRBJ2-1, the full variable domain is GAGVSQSPSNKVTEKGKDVELRCDPISGHTALYWYRQSLGQGLEFLIYFQGNSAPDKSGLPSDRFSAERTGGSVSTLTIQRTQQEDSAVYLCASTPGGGYNEQFFGPGTRLTVL.

This clone was observed a single time. The chain recombines TRBV28 with TRBJ2-1; 7 positions agree with TRBD1. The CDR3 is made up of 15 amino acids. CDR1 and CDR2 from the germline V gene are MDHEN and SYDVKM. V shed 6 bases, J shed 0 bases, and the junction held 5 bases outside the gene matches. The CDR3 here is CASSQDRVSYNEQFF. The CDR3 DNA sequence: TGTGCCAGCAGCCAAGACAGGGTCTCCTACAATGAGCAGTTCTTC. Using reference TRBV28 and TRBJ2-1 for the parts outside the CDR3, the full variable domain is DVKVTQSSRYLVKRTGEKVFLECVQDMDHENMFWYRQDPGLGLRLIYFSYDVKMKEKGDIPEGYSVSREKKERFSLILESASTNQTSMYLCASSQDRVSYNEQFFGPGTRLTVL.